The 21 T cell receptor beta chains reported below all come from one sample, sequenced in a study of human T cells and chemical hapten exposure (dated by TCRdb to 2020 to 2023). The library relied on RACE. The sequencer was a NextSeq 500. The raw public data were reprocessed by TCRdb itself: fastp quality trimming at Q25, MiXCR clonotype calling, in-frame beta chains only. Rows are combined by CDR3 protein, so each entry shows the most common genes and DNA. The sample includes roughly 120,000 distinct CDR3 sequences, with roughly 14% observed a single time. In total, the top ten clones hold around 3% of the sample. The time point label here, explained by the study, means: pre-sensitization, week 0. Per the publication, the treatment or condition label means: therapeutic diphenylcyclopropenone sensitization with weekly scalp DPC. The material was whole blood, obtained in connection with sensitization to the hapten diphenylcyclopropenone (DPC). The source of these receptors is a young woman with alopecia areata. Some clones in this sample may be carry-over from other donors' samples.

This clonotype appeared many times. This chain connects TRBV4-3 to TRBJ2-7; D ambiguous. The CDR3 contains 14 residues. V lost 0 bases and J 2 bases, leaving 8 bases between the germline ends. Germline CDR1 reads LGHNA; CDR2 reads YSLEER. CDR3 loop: CASSQDKAAYEQYF. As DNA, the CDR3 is TGCGCCAGCAGCCAAGATAAGGCAGCCTACGAGCAGTACTTC.

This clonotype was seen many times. CDR3 protein: CASSPGGPSTDTQYF. The CDR3 nucleotides are TGTGCCAGCAGTCCGGGGGGCCCTAGCACAGATACGCAGTATTTT. The chain links TRBV6-5 to TRBJ2-3; a possible D gene is TRBD2 (7 bases). This CDR3 is 15 amino acids long. Looked up from germline, CDR1 is MNHEY and CDR2 is SVGAGI. Trimming removed 5 bases at V and 0 bases at J, with 12 bases between.

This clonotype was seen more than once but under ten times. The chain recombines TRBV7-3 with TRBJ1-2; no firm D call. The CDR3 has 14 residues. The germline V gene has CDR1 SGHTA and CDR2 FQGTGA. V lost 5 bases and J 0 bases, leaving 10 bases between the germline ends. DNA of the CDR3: TGTGCCAGCAGCCCTCGAATAGCTAACTATGGCTACACCTTC. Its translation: CASSPRIANYGYTF.

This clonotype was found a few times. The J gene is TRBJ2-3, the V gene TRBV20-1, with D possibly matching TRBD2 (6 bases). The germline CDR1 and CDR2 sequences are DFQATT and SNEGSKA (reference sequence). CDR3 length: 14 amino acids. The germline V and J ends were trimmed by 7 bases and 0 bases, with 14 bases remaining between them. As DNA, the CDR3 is TGCAGTGAGGCGAAAAGCGGGAGCACAGATACGCAGTATTTT. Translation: CSEAKSGSTDTQYF.

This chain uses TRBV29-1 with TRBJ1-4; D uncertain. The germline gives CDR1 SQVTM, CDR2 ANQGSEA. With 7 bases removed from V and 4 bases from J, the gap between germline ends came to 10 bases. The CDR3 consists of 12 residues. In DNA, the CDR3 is TGCAGCGCTTTAGGTTATAATGAAAAACTGTTTTTT. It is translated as CSALGYNEKLFF.

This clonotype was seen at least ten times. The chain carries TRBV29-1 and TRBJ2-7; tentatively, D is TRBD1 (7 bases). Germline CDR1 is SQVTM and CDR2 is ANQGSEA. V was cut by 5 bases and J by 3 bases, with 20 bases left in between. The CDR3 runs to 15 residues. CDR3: CSVSLPDRDFYEQYF. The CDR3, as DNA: TGCAGCGTTTCCCTCCCCGACAGGGACTTCTACGAGCAGTACTTC.

The CDR3 coding sequence is TGTGCCAGCAGGGTTCGCAATCAGCCCCAGCATTTT. Its translation: CASRVRNQPQHF. The chain recombines TRBV6-6 with TRBJ1-5; D not certain. The CDR3 length is 12 residues. CDR1 is MNHNY, CDR2 SVGAGI, per germline (reference sequence). V lost 6 bases to trimming and J lost 2 bases, with 5 bases between them.

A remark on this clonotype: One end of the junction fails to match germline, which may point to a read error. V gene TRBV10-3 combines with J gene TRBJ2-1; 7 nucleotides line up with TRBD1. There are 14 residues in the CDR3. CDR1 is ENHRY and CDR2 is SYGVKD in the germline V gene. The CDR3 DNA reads TGTGCCATCACTGAGACAGGGCGCCACAATGAGCAGTTCTTC. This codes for CAITETGRHNEQFF.

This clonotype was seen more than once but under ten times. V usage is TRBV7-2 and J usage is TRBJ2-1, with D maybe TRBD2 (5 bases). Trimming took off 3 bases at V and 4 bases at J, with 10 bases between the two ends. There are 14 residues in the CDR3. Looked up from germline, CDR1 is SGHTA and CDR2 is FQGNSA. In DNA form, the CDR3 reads TGTGCCAGCAGCTTTGCGGCGGGTTACAATGAGCAGTTCTTC. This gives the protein CASSFAAGYNEQFF.

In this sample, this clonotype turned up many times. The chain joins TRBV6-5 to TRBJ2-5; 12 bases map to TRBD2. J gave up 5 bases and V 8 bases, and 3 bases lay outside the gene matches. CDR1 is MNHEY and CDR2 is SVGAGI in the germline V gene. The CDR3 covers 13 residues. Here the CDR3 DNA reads TGTGCCAGCGTGACTAGCGGGGGCGAGACCCAGTACTTC. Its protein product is CASVTSGGETQYF.

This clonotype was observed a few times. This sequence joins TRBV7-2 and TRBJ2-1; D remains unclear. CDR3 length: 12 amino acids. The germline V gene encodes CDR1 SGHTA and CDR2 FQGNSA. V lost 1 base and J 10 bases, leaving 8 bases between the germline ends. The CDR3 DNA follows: TGTGCCAGCAGCTTAGGGACCCGAGAGCAGTTCTTC. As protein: CASSLGTREQFF.

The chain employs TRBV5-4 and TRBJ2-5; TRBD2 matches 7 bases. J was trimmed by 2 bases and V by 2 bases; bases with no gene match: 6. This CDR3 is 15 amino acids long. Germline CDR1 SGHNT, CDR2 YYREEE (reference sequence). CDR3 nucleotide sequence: TGTGCCAGCAGCTTTCCCCTAGCGGTTCAAGAGACCCAGTACTTC. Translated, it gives CASSFPLAVQETQYF.

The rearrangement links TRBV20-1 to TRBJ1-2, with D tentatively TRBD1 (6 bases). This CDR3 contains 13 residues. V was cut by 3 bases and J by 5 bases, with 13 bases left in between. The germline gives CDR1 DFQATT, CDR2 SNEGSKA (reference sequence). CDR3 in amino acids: CSARMQGPYGYTF. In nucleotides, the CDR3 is TGCAGTGCTAGGATGCAGGGGCCTTATGGCTACACCTTC.

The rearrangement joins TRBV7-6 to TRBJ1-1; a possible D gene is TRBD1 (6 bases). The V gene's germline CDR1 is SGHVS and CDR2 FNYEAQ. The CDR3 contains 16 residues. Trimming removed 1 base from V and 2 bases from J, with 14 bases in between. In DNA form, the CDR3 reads TGTGCCAGCAGCTTAGGGGTGGCAGGGGCAAACACTGAAGCTTTCTTT. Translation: CASSLGVAGANTEAFF.

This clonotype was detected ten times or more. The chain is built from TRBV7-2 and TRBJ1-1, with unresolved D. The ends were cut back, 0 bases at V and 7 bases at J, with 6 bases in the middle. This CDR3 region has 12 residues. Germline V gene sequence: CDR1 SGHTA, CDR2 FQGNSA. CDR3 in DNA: TGTGCCAGCAGCTTAGCGGGTATTGAAGCTTTCTTT. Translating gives CASSLAGIEAFF. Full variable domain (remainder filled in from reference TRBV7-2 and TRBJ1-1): GAGVSQSPSNKVTEKGKDVELRCDPISGHTALYWYRQSLGQGLEFLIYFQGNSAPDKSGLPSDRFSAERTGGSVSTLTIQRTQQEDSAVYLCASSLAGIEAFFGQGTRLTVV.

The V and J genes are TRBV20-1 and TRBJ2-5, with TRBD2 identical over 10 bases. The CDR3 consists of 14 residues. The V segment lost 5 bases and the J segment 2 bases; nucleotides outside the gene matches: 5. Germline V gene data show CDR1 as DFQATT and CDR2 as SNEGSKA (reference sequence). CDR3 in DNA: TGCAGTGCTGGAAGCGGGGGGGCACAAGAGACCCAGTACTTC. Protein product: CSAGSGGAQETQYF.

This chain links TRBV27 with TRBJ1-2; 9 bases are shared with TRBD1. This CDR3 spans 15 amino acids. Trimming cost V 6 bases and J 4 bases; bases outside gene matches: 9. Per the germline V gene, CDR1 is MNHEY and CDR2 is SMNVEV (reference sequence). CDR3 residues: CASSPDRGYGYGYTF. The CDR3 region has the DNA TGTGCCAGCAGCCCGGACAGGGGTTATGGCTATGGCTACACCTTC.

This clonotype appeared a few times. CDR3 nucleotides: TGTGCCAGCAGCCGCGACAGGGGGAGCACCGGGGAGCTGTTTTTT. This gives the protein CASSRDRGSTGELFF. The J gene is TRBJ2-2, the V gene TRBV9; 9 bases fit TRBD1. Per germline, CDR1 SGDLS and CDR2 YYNGEE. This CDR3 region has 15 residues. Trimming at V came to 4 bases and at J to 4 bases, leaving 5 bases not matched to a gene.

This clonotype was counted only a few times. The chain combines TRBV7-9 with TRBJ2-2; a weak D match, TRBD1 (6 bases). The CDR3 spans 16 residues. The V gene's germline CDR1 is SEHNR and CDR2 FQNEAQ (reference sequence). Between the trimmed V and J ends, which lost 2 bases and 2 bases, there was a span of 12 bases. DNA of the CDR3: TGTGCCAGCAGCTTACGATGGGACACTAACACCGGGGAGCTGTTTTTT. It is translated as CASSLRWDTNTGELFF.

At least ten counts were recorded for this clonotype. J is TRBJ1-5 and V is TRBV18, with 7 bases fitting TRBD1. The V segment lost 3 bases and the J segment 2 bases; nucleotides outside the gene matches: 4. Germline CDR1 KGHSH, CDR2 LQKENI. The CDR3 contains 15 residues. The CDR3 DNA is TGTGCCAGCTCACCGCTCGGACAGGGCAATCAGCCCCAGCATTTT. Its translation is CASSPLGQGNQPQHF.

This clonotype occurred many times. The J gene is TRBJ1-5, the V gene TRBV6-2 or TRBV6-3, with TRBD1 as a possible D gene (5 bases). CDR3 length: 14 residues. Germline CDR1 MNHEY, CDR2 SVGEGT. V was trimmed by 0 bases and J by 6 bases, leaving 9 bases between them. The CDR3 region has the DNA TGTGCCAGCAGTTACTCTGTGCAGGGTCAGCCCCAGCATTTT. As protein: CASSYSVQGQPQHF.